The present entry profiles one T cell receptor beta chain with its context. What antigen it recognizes has not been identified. Base quality data are lacking; no much larger clone is found one base away. Participants in the prospective study were aged about 18 to 95 years, lived in more than 20 United States geographic areas, and enrolled through a virtual design. In the prospective study, participants were assigned to cohorts based on the clinical history participants reported in a screening survey and a study questionnaire. For ImmuneRACE Cohort 3, a participant was defined as recovered based on two consecutive negative NP/OP PCR tests, clearance by a healthcare professional, or resolution of symptoms. Each participant in the prospective study had whole blood, serum and a nasopharyngeal or oropharyngeal swab collected by mobile phlebotomists. Additional blood draws and questionnaires over an approximately 2-month period could optionally be provided by prospective study participants. Before DNA extraction, blood samples from the prospective study were shipped at room temperature or frozen.

This sample is drawn from a study of blood T cell repertoires in COVID-19 (TCRdb year 2020). With regard to the full study: Collaborator samples came from the United States, Italy and Spain and covered acute and convalescent phases of COVID-19. Subjects who had been exposed to COVID-19, were actively infected with it, or had recovered from it provided the deeply sampled blood TCRbeta repertoires that made up the dataset. The samples were drawn from the first 160 participants of the ongoing ImmuneRACE study and from 950 to 1,500 subjects provided by 6 global collaborators. The material from the prospective study consisted of cDNA or gDNA derived from T cells, B-cell-depleted T cells, or PBMCs. HLA class I and class II types, where available, came from metadata supplied by the sample provider rather than from assay-based typing. Sample metadata almost always included a de-identified subject ID, COVID-19 status, age in years and sex. A freely available public database, intended as a resource for researchers studying the immune response to SARS-CoV-2, is where the repertoires were released.

The CDR3 contains 16 residues, cysteine and phenylalanine counted. Left in the record is the CDR3 DNA by itself, 48 bases read in frame from the first base. The junction shows trimming of 1 base on V and 7 bases on J, plus 19 bases between the germline ends. CDR1 LGHNT and CDR2 FRNRAP were looked up in the germline V gene. On the study overall, not on this receptor specifically: The amount of clinical and demographic metadata varied by source and participant and was provided uncurated.

TCRbeta CDR3 regions were amplified from genomic DNA by means of the immunoSEQ Assay, a bias-controlled multiplex PCR. In the original analysis: The number of nucleated cells in each sample was estimated by amplification of reference gene primers within the assay. Sequence reads were collapsed and filtered to measure the absolute abundance of every unique TCRbeta CDR3 rearrangement. For each sample, productive Simpson clonality was calculated as the square root of Simpson's diversity index over productive rearrangements. The clones in this table, taken by TCRdb from immuneACCESS, are in-frame only. Not every clone is retained; where verified, under half of the shortfall comes from an unresolved V gene, and the cause of the rest is unknown. V, J and clone size derive from that table, while D and trimming were established from the DNA sequence. The sample table shows roughly 500,000 clones, and approximately 90% are seen once. 1.8% of the sample comes from the top ten.

The TCR sequence derives from a woman aged 40 to 50 who had recovered from COVID-19. The chain couples TRBV12-5 to TRBJ1-2, with TRBD1 tentatively as D gene (5 bases match). Input material: PBMCs or T cells enriched from blood (not recorded which). At the DNA level, the sequence is TGTGCTAGTGGTTTGGGGGGAGGAGGCAGGGATGGTGGCTACACCTTC. It encodes CASGLGGGGRDGGYTF.